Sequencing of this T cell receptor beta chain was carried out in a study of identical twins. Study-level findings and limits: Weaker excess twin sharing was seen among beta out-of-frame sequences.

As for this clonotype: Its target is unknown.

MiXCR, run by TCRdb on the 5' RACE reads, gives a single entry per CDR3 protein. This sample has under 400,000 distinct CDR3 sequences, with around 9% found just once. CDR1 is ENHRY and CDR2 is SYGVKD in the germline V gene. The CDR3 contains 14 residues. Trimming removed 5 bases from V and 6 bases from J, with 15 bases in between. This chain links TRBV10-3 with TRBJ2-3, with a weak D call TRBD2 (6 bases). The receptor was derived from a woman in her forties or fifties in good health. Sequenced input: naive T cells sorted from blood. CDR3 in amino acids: CAISLGGLPDTQYF. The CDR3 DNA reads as TGTGCCATCAGTTTAGGAGGGCTCCCGGATACGCAGTATTTT.